What follows are 6 T cell receptor beta chains derived from one specimen sequenced in a study of blood T cell repertoires in COVID-19. Repertoires were generated with immunoSEQ multiplex PCR, while TCRdb's copy carries only in-frame clones and drops some. The data contain a few hundred thousand clones, under 90% of them singletons. Sequenced input: PBMCs or T cells enriched from blood (not recorded which). These receptors came from a man between 25 and 39 years old with acute COVID-19.

The CDR3: CASSETLAHPYNEQFF. The CDR3 DNA reads as TGCGCCAGCAGTGAAACTCTAGCGCACCCCTACAATGAGCAGTTCTTC. The chain employs TRBV10-2 and TRBJ2-1; D might be TRBD2 (6 bases). This CDR3 is built from 16 residues. Deletions cut 3 bases from V and 2 bases from J, with 14 bases between. Germline V gives CDR1 WSHSY, CDR2 SAAADI.

The V and J genes are TRBV19 and TRBJ1-6; no reliable D call. This CDR3 has 17 residues. Per the germline V gene, CDR1 is LNHDA and CDR2 is SQIVND (reference sequence). V was clipped by 7 bases and J by 0 bases, with 16 bases between them. DNA of the CDR3: TGTGCCAGTAAGTCGTCTGGTCTCAGCTCCTATAATTCACCCCTCCACTTT. It encodes CASKSSGLSSYNSPLHF.

The rearrangement uses TRBV29-1 and TRBJ2-2, with TRBD1 identical over 9 bases. The V gene's germline CDR1 is SQVTM and CDR2 ANQGSEA. Unmatched junction bases numbered 8, after V lost 4 bases and J lost 5 bases. The CDR3 is made up of 15 amino acids. This chain's CDR3 is CSVASTGGLTGELFF. CDR3 in DNA: TGCAGCGTTGCCTCGACAGGGGGTTTAACCGGGGAGCTGTTTTTT.

The chain combines TRBV9 with TRBJ1-2; TRBD1 matches at 8 bases. From germline, CDR1 is SGDLS and CDR2 YYNGEE. The CDR3 has 16 residues. Trimming removed 3 bases from V and 1 base from J; junction bases left unmatched: 8. The DNA for the CDR3 is TGTGCCAGCAGCGAGCAGGGGGCGCGGAGTAACTATGGCTACACCTTC. This sequence encodes CASSEQGARSNYGYTF. The full variable domain, rest sourced from reference TRBV9 and TRBJ1-2, is DSGVTQTPKHLITATGQRVTLRCSPRSGDLSVYWYQQSLDQGLQFLIQYYNGEERAKGNILERFSAQQFPDLHSELNLSSLELGDSALYFCASSEQGARSNYGYTFGSGTRLTVV.

This sequence joins TRBV12-3 or TRBV12-4 and TRBJ1-2; 7 nucleotides line up with TRBD1. V dropped 7 bases and J dropped 7; count of bases not matched to a gene: 6. The length of the CDR3 is 12 residues. The CDR3 DNA reads TGTGCCAGCAATACAGGGGTTGGTGGCTACACCTTC. Translation gives CASNTGVGGYTF.

There are a few counts of this clone. The chain links TRBV7-8 to TRBJ2-2, with 15 bases that match TRBD2. Germline V gives CDR1 SGHVS, CDR2 FQNEAQ. The trim removed 5 bases at V and 4 bases at J, leaving 5 bases unmatched. The CDR3 has 17 residues. The CDR3 sequence: CASSPRTSGGGTGELFF. As DNA, the CDR3 is TGTGCCAGCAGCCCTAGGACTAGCGGGGGGGGCACCGGGGAGCTGTTTTTT.